Listed here are 8 T cell receptor beta chains from one sample, sequenced in a study of PD-L1 blockade in urothelial cancer. TCRdb keeps only in-frame clones here, not all; method: immunoSEQ multiplex PCR. This sample has tens of thousands of clones, with 82% found just once. The sample here was PBMCs, taken around atezolizumab (anti-PD-L1) treatment. Receptors were obtained from a man aged 65-85 years with urothelial cancer.

V gene TRBV19 combines with J gene TRBJ2-1; weak D call: TRBD1 (5 bases). Trimming removed 9 bases from V and 8 bases from J, with 17 bases in between. This CDR3 is built from 13 residues. Per the germline V gene, CDR1 is LNHDA and CDR2 is SQIVND (reference sequence). This CDR3 reads CASYDRPGDEQFF. CDR3 bases: TGTGCCAGCTACGACAGACCGGGCGATGAGCAGTTCTTC.

The rearrangement uses TRBV4-3 and TRBJ2-6, with 7 bases matching TRBD2. This CDR3 has 18 residues. CDR1 is LGHNA and CDR2 is YSLEER in the germline V gene. Trimming removed 0 bases from V and 2 bases from J; junction bases left unmatched: 7. CDR3 residues: CASSQEPGLEAGANVLTF. Here the CDR3 DNA reads TGCGCCAGCAGCCAAGAACCCGGACTAGAAGCTGGGGCCAACGTCCTGACTTTC.

The chain recombines TRBV29-1 with TRBJ1-2, with D hard to call. From germline, CDR1 is SQVTM and CDR2 ANQGSEA. V was cut by 1 base and J by 5 bases, with 5 bases left in between. The CDR3 extends over 11 amino acids. The CDR3 spells CSVEGQYGYTF. The CDR3 DNA reads as TGCAGCGTTGAAGGGCAGTATGGCTACACCTTC.

V gene TRBV21-1 combines with J gene TRBJ2-7; the table's D gene call, TRBD1, was not cross checked with the DNA. TRBV21-1 is deemed a pseudogene. This CDR3 region has 12 residues. CDR3 nucleotides: TGTGCCAGCCCTAGGACAGGGCGGGAGCAGTACTTC. It translates to CASPRTGREQYF.

The chain couples TRBV19 to TRBJ2-3, with D possibly being TRBD1 (5 bases). The V and J ends lost 0 bases and 3 bases respectively, with 7 bases between them. There are 14 residues in the CDR3. The germline V gene has CDR1 LNHDA and CDR2 SQIVND (reference sequence). The CDR3 DNA is TGTGCCAGTAGTATAGATCAGGGTACAGATACGCAGTATTTT. It translates to CASSIDQGTDTQYF.

The rearrangement uses TRBV4-1 and TRBJ1-2, with 7 bases matching TRBD1. Per the germline V gene, CDR1 is MGHRA and CDR2 is YSYEKL. The V gene end was trimmed by 4 bases and the J gene end by 8 bases; junction bases not matched to a gene: 10. CDR3 length: 14 amino acids. The CDR3 DNA is TGCGCCAGCAGCCGGAACGACAGGGTGGGGGGCTACACCTTC. Protein sequence: CASSRNDRVGGYTF.

This chain joins TRBV9 and TRBJ2-1; TRBD1 agrees at 10 bases. V was pared by 0 bases and J by 9 bases, with 6 bases of the junction left unmatched. There are 15 residues in the CDR3. CDR1 and CDR2 from the germline V gene are SGDLS and YYNGEE. The CDR3 nucleotides are TGTGCCAGCAGCGTAGAAGGGACAGGGGACAGTGAGCAGTTCTTC. Translating it yields CASSVEGTGDSEQFF.

V and J are TRBV7-2 and TRBJ2-5, with D uncertain. CDR3 size: 13 residues. V lost 5 bases, J lost 2 bases, and 9 bases lay in between. The germline V gene encodes CDR1 SGHTA and CDR2 FQGNSA. The CDR3 DNA is TGTGCCAGCAGCAAAGACTTACAAGAGACCCAGTACTTC. Translated, it gives CASSKDLQETQYF.